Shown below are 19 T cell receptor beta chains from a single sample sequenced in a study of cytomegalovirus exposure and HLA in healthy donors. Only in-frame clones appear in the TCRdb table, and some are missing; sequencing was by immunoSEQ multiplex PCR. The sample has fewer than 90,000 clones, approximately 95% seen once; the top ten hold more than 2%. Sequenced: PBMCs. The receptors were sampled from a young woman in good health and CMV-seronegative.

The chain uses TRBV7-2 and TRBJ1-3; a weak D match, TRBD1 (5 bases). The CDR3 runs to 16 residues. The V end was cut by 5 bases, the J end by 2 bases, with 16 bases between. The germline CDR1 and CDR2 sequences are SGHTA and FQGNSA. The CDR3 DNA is TGTGCCAGCAGCCCGCGGGGAGGGGCTACTGGAAACACCATATATTTT. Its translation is CASSPRGGATGNTIYF.

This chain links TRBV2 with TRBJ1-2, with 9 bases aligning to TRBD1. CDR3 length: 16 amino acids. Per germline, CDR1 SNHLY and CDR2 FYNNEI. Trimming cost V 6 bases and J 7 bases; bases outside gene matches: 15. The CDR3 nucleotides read TGTGCCAGCAGATCCCGGGACAGGGTACCGTCAGGTGGCTACACCTTC. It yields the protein CASRSRDRVPSGGYTF.

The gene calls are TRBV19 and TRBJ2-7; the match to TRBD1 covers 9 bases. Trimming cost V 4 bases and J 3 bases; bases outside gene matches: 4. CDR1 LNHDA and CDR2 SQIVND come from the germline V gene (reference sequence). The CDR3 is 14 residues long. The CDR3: CASSTPGQGYEQYF. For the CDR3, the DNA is TGTGCCAGTAGTACTCCGGGACAGGGCTACGAGCAGTACTTC.

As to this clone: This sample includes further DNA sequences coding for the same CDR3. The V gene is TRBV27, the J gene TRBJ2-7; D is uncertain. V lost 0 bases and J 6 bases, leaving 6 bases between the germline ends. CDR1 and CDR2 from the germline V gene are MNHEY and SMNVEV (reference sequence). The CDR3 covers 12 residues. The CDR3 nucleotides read TGTGCCAGCAGTTTATCTGGTAGCGAGCAGTACTTC. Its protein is CASSLSGSEQYF.

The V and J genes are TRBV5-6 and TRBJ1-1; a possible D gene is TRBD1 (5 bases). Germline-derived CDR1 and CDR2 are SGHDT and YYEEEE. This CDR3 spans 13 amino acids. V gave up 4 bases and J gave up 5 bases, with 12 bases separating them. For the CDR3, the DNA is TGTGCCAGCAGCGGGGCCGGCGGTACTGAAGCTTTCTTT. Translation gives CASSGAGGTEAFF.

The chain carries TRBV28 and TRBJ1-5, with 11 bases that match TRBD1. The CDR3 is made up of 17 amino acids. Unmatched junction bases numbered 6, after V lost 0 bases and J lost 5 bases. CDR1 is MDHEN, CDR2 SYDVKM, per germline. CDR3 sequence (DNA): TGTGCCAGCAGTTTATGGTCCGGGACAGGGGGTTATCAGCCCCAGCATTTT. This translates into CASSLWSGTGGYQPQHF.

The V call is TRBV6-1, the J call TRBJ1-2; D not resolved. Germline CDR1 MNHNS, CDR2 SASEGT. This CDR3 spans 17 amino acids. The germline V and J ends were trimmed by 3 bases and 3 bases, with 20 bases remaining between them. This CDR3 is CASSDARRWSSDYGYTF. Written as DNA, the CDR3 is TGTGCCAGCAGTGACGCTAGGCGGTGGAGCTCCGACTATGGCTACACCTTC.

This CDR3 is CASTHGTVLNEKLFF. CDR3 in DNA: TGTGCCAGCACCCATGGGACAGTGCTGAATGAAAAACTGTTTTTT. The chain is built from TRBV6-6 and TRBJ1-4; TRBD1 matches at 7 bases. The CDR3 is 15 amino acids. J gave up 5 bases and V 7 bases, and 10 bases lay outside the gene matches. Germline assignment: CDR1 MNHNY and CDR2 SVGAGI (reference sequence).

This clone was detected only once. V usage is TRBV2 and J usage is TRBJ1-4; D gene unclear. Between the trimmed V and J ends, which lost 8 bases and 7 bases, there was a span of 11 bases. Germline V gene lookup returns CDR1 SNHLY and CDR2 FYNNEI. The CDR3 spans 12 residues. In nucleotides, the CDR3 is TGTGCCAGCCAGCTGGAGGGTGAAAAACTGTTTTTT. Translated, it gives CASQLEGEKLFF. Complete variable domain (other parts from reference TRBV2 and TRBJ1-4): EPEVTQTPSHQVTQMGQEVILRCVPISNHLYFYWYRQILGQKVEFLVSFYNNEISEKSEIFDDQFSVERPDGSNFTLKIRSTKLEDSAMYFCASQLEGEKLFFGSGTQLSVL.

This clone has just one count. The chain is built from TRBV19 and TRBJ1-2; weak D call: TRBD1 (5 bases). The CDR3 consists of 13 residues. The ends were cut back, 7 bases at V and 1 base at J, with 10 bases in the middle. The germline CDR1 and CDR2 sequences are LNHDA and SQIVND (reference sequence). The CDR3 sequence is CASTPDSNYGYTF. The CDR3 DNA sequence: TGTGCCAGTACTCCCGACAGTAACTATGGCTACACCTTC.

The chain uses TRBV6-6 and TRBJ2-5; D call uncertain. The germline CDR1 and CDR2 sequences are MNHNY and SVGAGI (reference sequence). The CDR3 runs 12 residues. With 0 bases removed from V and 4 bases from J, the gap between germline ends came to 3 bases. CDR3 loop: CASSYSGETQYF. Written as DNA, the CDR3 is TGTGCCAGCAGTTACTCCGGAGAGACCCAGTACTTC.

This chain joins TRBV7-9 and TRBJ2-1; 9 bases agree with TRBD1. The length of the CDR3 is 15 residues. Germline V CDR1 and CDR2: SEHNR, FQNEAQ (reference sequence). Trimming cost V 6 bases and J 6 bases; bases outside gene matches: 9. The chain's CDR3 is CASSSGTGHGNEQFF. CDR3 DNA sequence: TGTGCCAGCAGTTCTGGGACAGGGCATGGCAATGAGCAGTTCTTC.

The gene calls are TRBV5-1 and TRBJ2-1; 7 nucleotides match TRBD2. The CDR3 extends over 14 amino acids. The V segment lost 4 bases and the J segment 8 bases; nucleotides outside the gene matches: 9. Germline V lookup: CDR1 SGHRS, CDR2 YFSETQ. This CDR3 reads CASSPREGSDEQFF. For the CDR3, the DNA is TGCGCCAGCAGCCCGAGGGAGGGGAGCGATGAGCAGTTCTTC.

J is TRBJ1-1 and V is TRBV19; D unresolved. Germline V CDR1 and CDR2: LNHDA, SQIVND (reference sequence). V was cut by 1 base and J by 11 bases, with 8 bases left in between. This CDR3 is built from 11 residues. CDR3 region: CASSIGEVAFF. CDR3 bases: TGTGCCAGTAGTATAGGAGAAGTCGCTTTCTTT.

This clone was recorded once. Here the CDR3 DNA reads TGTGCCAGCAGCTTAGAACAGTACAATGAGCAGTTCTTC. Protein: CASSLEQYNEQFF. V usage is TRBV7-6 and J usage is TRBJ2-1; D is undetermined. Per the germline V gene, CDR1 is SGHVS and CDR2 is FNYEAQ. V lost 1 base, J lost 4 bases, and 5 bases lay in between. The CDR3 has 13 residues.

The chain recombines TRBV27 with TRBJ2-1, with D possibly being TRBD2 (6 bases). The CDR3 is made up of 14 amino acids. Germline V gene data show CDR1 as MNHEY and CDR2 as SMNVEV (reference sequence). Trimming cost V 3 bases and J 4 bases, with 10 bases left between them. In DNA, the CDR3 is TGTGCCAGCAGTTTGGTAGCGGCATACAATGAGCAGTTCTTC. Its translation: CASSLVAAYNEQFF.

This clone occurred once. The CDR3 DNA sequence: TGTGCCAGCAGTGAAACCCGGACAGGGGACGGGGCCAACGTCCTGACTTTC. Protein: CASSETRTGDGANVLTF. This chain uses TRBV2 with TRBJ2-6; 9 nucleotides agree with TRBD1. The CDR3 consists of 17 residues. Germline-derived CDR1 and CDR2 are SNHLY and FYNNEI. J gave up 4 bases and V 2 bases, and 6 bases lay outside the gene matches. Based on the CDR3 plus reference TRBV2 and TRBJ2-6, the full variable domain is EPEVTQTPSHQVTQMGQEVILRCVPISNHLYFYWYRQILGQKVEFLVSFYNNEISEKSEIFDDQFSVERPDGSNFTLKIRSTKLEDSAMYFCASSETRTGDGANVLTFGAGSRLTVL.

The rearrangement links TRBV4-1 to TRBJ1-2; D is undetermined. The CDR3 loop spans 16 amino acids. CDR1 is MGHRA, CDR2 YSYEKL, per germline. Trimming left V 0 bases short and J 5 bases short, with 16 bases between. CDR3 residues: CASSQDTGGSRYGYTF. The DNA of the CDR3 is TGCGCCAGCAGCCAAGATACTGGCGGCTCAAGGTATGGCTACACCTTC.

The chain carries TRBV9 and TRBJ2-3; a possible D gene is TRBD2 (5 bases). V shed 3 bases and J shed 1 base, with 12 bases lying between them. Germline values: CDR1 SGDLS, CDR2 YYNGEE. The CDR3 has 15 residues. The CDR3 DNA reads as TGTGCCAGCAGCGGAGGGCGGGCAGGCACAGATACGCAGTATTTT. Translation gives CASSGGRAGTDTQYF.